Listed here are 27 T cell receptor beta chains from one sample, sequenced in a study of CD8 T cells in Susac syndrome. RNA, at about 0.45 to 1 ug, was reverse transcribed with random hexamers. TCRdb re-called the immunoSEQ multiplex PCR reads with MiXCR, one entry per CDR3 protein. The repertoire has about 120,000 distinct CDR3 sequences, around nine tenths of them found once; the top ten carry 0.13% to 0.15%. Sequencing used CD4+ T cells from PBMCs. These TCRs come from a human donor in good health.

This chain connects TRBV2 to TRBJ2-2, with 7 bases aligning to TRBD2. Germline V lookup: CDR1 SNHLY, CDR2 FYNNEI. The ends lost 7 bases at V and 4 bases at J; junction bases unmatched: 3. This CDR3 spans 13 amino acids. The CDR3 reads CASTSGITGELFF. The CDR3 DNA reads TGTGCCAGCACTAGCGGAATCACCGGGGAGCTGTTTTTT.

This sequence joins TRBV9 and TRBJ2-1, with TRBD2 matching 9 bases. Germline lookup yields CDR1 SGDLS and CDR2 YYNGEE. The CDR3 extends over 16 amino acids. The CDR3 DNA follows: TGTGCTTCGACTAGCGGCGACCTTTCCATCTACAATGAGCAGTTCTTC. It specifies CASTSGDLSIYNEQFF. Combining the CDR3 with reference TRBV9 and TRBJ2-1 gives the whole variable domain DSGVTQTPKHLITATGQRVTLRCSPRSGDLSVYWYQQSLDQGLQFLIQYYNGEERAKGNILERFSAQQFPDLHSELNLSSLELGDSALYFCASTSGDLSIYNEQFFGPGTRLTVL.

This chain uses TRBV12-3 or TRBV12-4 with TRBJ2-1; no reliable D call. Trimming removed 3 bases at V and 0 bases at J, with 15 bases between. CDR3 size: 17 residues. The CDR3 region is CASSFDFPTNSYNEQFF. CDR3 nucleotides: TGTGCCAGCAGTTTTGACTTTCCTACCAACTCCTACAATGAGCAGTTCTTC.

The V call is TRBV5-1, the J call TRBJ2-7; D might be TRBD1 (5 bases). The CDR3 totals 15 residues. Per the germline V gene, CDR1 is SGHRS and CDR2 is YFSETQ. V was shortened by 7 bases and J by 0 bases, with 17 bases between the two germline ends. The CDR3 reads CASSWQAGNSYEQYF. CDR3 bases: TGCGCCAGCTCATGGCAGGCAGGGAACTCCTACGAGCAGTACTTC.

The rearrangement links TRBV3-1 to TRBJ1-1; perhaps TRBD1 as D (5 bases). Germline assignment: CDR1 LGHDT and CDR2 YNNKEL (reference sequence). Between the trimmed V and J ends, which lost 1 base and 7 bases, there was a span of 7 bases. CDR3 length: 12 amino acids. The CDR3 DNA reads as TGTGCCAGCAGCCAAGGGGGGGGTGAAGCTTTCTTT. Translation: CASSQGGGEAFF.

The V gene is TRBV20-1, the J gene TRBJ1-1; 7 bases agree with TRBD1. The CDR3 is 11 residues long. With 7 bases clipped from V and 1 base from J, the junction kept 0 bases outside the gene matches. Germline CDR1 reads DFQATT; CDR2 reads SNEGSKA (reference sequence). The CDR3 region has the DNA TGCAGTGGGACAGGGAACACTGAAGCTTTCTTT. Protein product: CSGTGNTEAFF.

This sequence joins TRBV12-3 or TRBV12-4 and TRBJ1-4; 7 bases are shared with TRBD1. CDR3 size: 14 residues. The V segment lost 5 bases and the J segment 5 bases; nucleotides outside the gene matches: 5. This CDR3 is CASSPTGVNEKLFF. The CDR3 nucleotides read TGTGCCAGCAGTCCCACAGGGGTGAATGAAAAACTGTTTTTT.

The chain has TRBV3-1 and TRBJ2-7; D is perhaps TRBD1 or TRBD2 (6 bases each). Germline values: CDR1 LGHDT, CDR2 YNNKEL (reference sequence). This CDR3 has 14 residues. The ends were cut back, 7 bases at V and 3 bases at J, with 16 bases in the middle. The CDR3 coding sequence is TGTGCCAGCAAACAGGGCACCGGGGGCTACGAGCAGTACTTC. The encoded protein is CASKQGTGGYEQYF.

The rearrangement links TRBV7-3 to TRBJ2-7; D remains ambiguous. Germline assignment: CDR1 SGHTA and CDR2 FQGTGA. This CDR3 has 13 amino acids. Deletions cut 1 base from V and 2 bases from J, with 6 bases between. For the CDR3, the DNA is TGTGCCAGCAGCTTAAACCCAACCTACGAGCAGTACTTC. This sequence encodes CASSLNPTYEQYF.

The chain carries TRBV5-4 and TRBJ2-3; perhaps TRBD2 as D (5 bases). Per germline, CDR1 SGHNT and CDR2 YYREEE (reference sequence). The CDR3 spans 10 residues. With 10 bases removed from V and 3 bases from J, the gap between germline ends came to 6 bases. CDR3 sequence reads: CAGGTDTQYF. For the CDR3, the DNA is TGTGCCGGCGGGACAGATACGCAGTATTTT.

The V call is TRBV7-2, the J call TRBJ2-5; TRBD2 matches 9 bases. Germline loops: CDR1 SGHTA, CDR2 FQGNSA. Germline trimming cut 0 bases from V and 5 bases from J; bases unmatched to any gene: 7. This CDR3 is 16 amino acids long. This CDR3 reads CASSLAWRGGPETQYF. Here the CDR3 DNA reads TGTGCCAGCAGCTTAGCTTGGCGGGGGGGCCCGGAGACCCAGTACTTC.

This clonotype appeared a few times. The chain links TRBV4-2 to TRBJ2-6; D gene ambiguous. The V and J ends lost 0 bases and 0 bases respectively, with 9 bases between them. CDR3 length: 17 residues. Per germline, CDR1 LGHNA and CDR2 YNFKEQ. The CDR3 sequence is CASSQDSQYSGANVLTF. CDR3 bases: TGTGCCAGCAGCCAAGATTCGCAGTACTCTGGGGCCAACGTCCTGACTTTC.

V and J are TRBV2 and TRBJ1-1; the D gene is possibly TRBD1 (5 bases). The CDR3 has 16 residues. V lost 5 bases, J lost 6 bases, and 22 bases lay in between. Germline CDR1 SNHLY, CDR2 FYNNEI. This CDR3 is CASSPEAGRMGAEAFF. CDR3 DNA sequence: TGTGCCAGCAGTCCCGAGGCCGGGAGAATGGGGGCTGAAGCTTTCTTT.

This sequence joins TRBV5-1 and TRBJ1-4; D not resolved. The V end lost 0 bases, the J end lost 4 bases, and 10 bases lay between the germline ends. The CDR3 spans 15 residues. The germline V gene has CDR1 SGHRS and CDR2 YFSETQ. CDR3 residues: CASSLAGSSNEKLFF. The CDR3 nucleotides read TGCGCCAGCAGCTTGGCCGGCAGTAGTAATGAAAAACTGTTTTTT.

The rearrangement links TRBV7-2 to TRBJ2-5; D may be TRBD2 (6 bases). The V and J ends lost 3 bases and 3 bases respectively, with 14 bases between them. CDR1 is SGHTA, CDR2 FQGNSA, per germline. This CDR3 spans 15 amino acids. The CDR3 sequence: CASSFAGTDKETQYF. CDR3 nucleotides: TGTGCCAGCAGCTTCGCGGGGACGGATAAAGAGACCCAGTACTTC.

The J gene is TRBJ2-2, the V gene TRBV20-1; weak D call: TRBD1 (5 bases). Germline-derived CDR1 and CDR2 are DFQATT and SNEGSKA (reference sequence). This CDR3 comprises 15 residues. V lost 0 bases to trimming and J lost 4 bases, with 12 bases between them. CDR3 amino acids: CSARDLVRGTGELFF. CDR3 bases: TGCAGTGCTAGAGATCTGGTTAGGGGCACCGGGGAGCTGTTTTTT.

The CDR3 loop reads CASSVLAAQETQYF. The DNA for the CDR3 is TGTGCCAGCAGTGTTCTCGCGGCCCAAGAGACCCAGTACTTC. The chain uses TRBV6-1 and TRBJ2-5; D remains ambiguous. The CDR3 sequence is 14 residues long. Trimming removed 4 bases from V and 1 base from J, with 10 bases in between. The germline CDR1 and CDR2 sequences are MNHNS and SASEGT.

The rearrangement uses TRBV4-3 and TRBJ1-2; no firm D call. The CDR3 is made up of 16 amino acids. Trimming cost V 4 bases and J 0 bases, with 15 bases left between them. From germline, CDR1 is LGHNA and CDR2 YSLEER. The CDR3, as DNA: TGCGCCAGCAGCCTGAAAAGGACGGATGCTAACTATGGCTACACCTTC. Amino acid sequence: CASSLKRTDANYGYTF.

This chain connects TRBV7-9 to TRBJ1-2; no definite D call. Trimming cost V 7 bases and J 0 bases, with 12 bases left between them. The CDR3 is 14 residues long. CDR1 SEHNR and CDR2 FQNEAQ come from the germline V gene (reference sequence). In DNA form, the CDR3 reads TGTGCCAGCACCCCGGGGAACGCTAACTATGGCTACACCTTC. Translating it yields CASTPGNANYGYTF.

This clonotype appeared once. The chain is built from TRBV4-3 and TRBJ2-2, with 10 bases identical to TRBD1. The germline gives CDR1 LGHNA, CDR2 YSLEER. J lost 3 bases, V lost 2 bases, and 12 bases had no gene match. This CDR3 contains 19 residues. CDR3 nucleotide sequence: TGCGCCAGCAGCCAAACCTCCGGGACAGGGGAACGGGACACCGGGGAGCTGTTTTTT. This gives the protein CASSQTSGTGERDTGELFF.

The rearrangement uses TRBV5-5 and TRBJ2-1, with D possibly TRBD1 on 5 matching bases. Germline V gene data show CDR1 as SGHKS and CDR2 as YYEKEE (reference sequence). Trimming pared 0 bases from V and 7 bases from J, leaving 8 bases between. The CDR3 is 13 residues long. The CDR3 loop reads CASSLDRPNEQFF. The CDR3 nucleotides are TGTGCCAGCAGCTTGGACAGGCCTAATGAGCAGTTCTTC.

The chain carries TRBV7-6 and TRBJ1-2, with D tentatively TRBD1 (5 bases). The V gene's germline CDR1 is SGHVS and CDR2 FNYEAQ. The CDR3 consists of 17 residues. The V end was cut by 5 bases, the J end by 2 bases, with 21 bases between. The CDR3 sequence: CASSPTSPGLGNYGYTF. CDR3 DNA: TGTGCCAGCAGCCCTACGAGTCCAGGGCTCGGAAACTATGGCTACACCTTC.

This clonotype was recorded once. The chain combines TRBV7-6 with TRBJ2-7; D remains unclear. The CDR3 covers 15 residues. CDR1 SGHVS and CDR2 FNYEAQ come from the germline V gene. The V and J ends lost 1 base and 0 bases respectively, with 10 bases between them. DNA of the CDR3: TGTGCCAGCAGCTTAGGCGGAAAAACCTCCTACGAGCAGTACTTC. It is translated as CASSLGGKTSYEQYF.

The gene calls are TRBV5-6 and TRBJ1-1; D gene unclear. The CDR3 is made up of 14 amino acids. The germline V gene encodes CDR1 SGHDT and CDR2 YYEEEE. Trimming pared 2 bases from V and 1 base from J, leaving 9 bases between. The CDR3 DNA sequence: TGTGCCAGCAGCTTTCCTGGGTCGAACACTGAAGCTTTCTTT. Translated, it gives CASSFPGSNTEAFF. Full variable domain (missing parts from reference TRBV5-6 and TRBJ1-1): DAGVTQSPTHLIKTRGQQVTLRCSPKSGHDTVSWYQQALGQGPQFIFQYYEEEERQRGNFPDRFSGHQFPNYSSELNVNALLLGDSALYLCASSFPGSNTEAFFGQGTRLTVV.

The J gene is TRBJ2-1, the V gene TRBV2; 11 positions match TRBD2. CDR1 and CDR2 (germline): SNHLY, FYNNEI. The CDR3 is 17 residues long. After removal of 1 base from V and 1 base from J, the junction contained 3 bases not matched to a gene. The CDR3 DNA sequence: TGTGCCAGCAGTGAAGGGGCTAGCGGGAGGTCCTACAATGAGCAGTTCTTC. Its protein is CASSEGASGRSYNEQFF.

The rearrangement uses TRBV3-1 and TRBJ2-7, with 9 nucleotides matching TRBD2. CDR3 size: 18 residues. Trimming removed 2 bases from V and 1 base from J; junction bases left unmatched: 12. Germline CDR1 reads LGHDT; CDR2 reads YNNKEL (reference sequence). As DNA, the CDR3 is TGTGCCAGCAGCCAATGGTTTATTGGCGGGAGGGGATCCTACGAGCAGTACTTC. Its protein product is CASSQWFIGGRGSYEQYF.

The chain employs TRBV13 and TRBJ1-5; D might be TRBD1 (5 bases). With 6 bases removed from V and 2 bases from J, the gap between germline ends came to 5 bases. The germline V gene encodes CDR1 PRHDT and CDR2 FYEKMQ (reference sequence). The CDR3 length is 12 residues. This chain's CDR3 is CASRQGNQPQHF. The CDR3 DNA reads as TGTGCCAGCAGACAGGGCAATCAGCCCCAGCATTTT.